This is a list of T cell receptor beta chains from one sample in a study of identical twins. Each CDR3 protein is one row after TCRdb ran MiXCR on the 5' RACE reads. The sample consists of hundreds of thousands of distinct CDR3 sequences, 6% to 8.5% of them appearing once. These data also featured in a second study, about yellow fever vaccine responses in identical twins.

The sample taken for sequencing was CD8+ T cells sorted from blood. All receptors derive from a woman aged 18-29 years in good health. CDR3s include the opening cysteine and the closing phenylalanine or tryptophan. D genes are given only for firm matches. Clone size is given for some rows only: seen once, a few or many times, or a class if the clone is expanded.

v_gene	abundance	d_gene	j_gene	CDR3nt	CDR3aa
TRBV12-3/TRBV12-4	few	-	TRBJ1-5	TGTGCCAGCAGTTTAGGGGCGGTCCAGCCCCAGCATTTT	CASSLGAVQPQHF
TRBV5-5	-	TRBD2	TRBJ2-3	TGTGCCAGCAGCTTGGAGACTAGCGGGGGGAGCACAGATACGCAGTATTTT	CASSLETSGGSTDTQYF
TRBV24-1	-	-	TRBJ2-7	TGTGCCACCAGTGACCCCGCGACTCGCGAGCAGTACTTC	CATSDPATREQYF
TRBV20-1	many	-	TRBJ1-5	TGCAGTGCTAGAGAGGCGATTATGGATAGCAATCAGCCCCAGCATTTT	CSAREAIMDSNQPQHF
TRBV27	-	TRBD2	TRBJ2-1	TGTGCCAGCAGTTTTGGCGGGAGCCCCAAGGAGCAGTTCTTC	CASSFGGSPKEQFF
TRBV5-1	many	-	TRBJ2-1	TGCGCCAGCAGCTGGATGGTATACAATGAGCAGTTCTTC	CASSWMVYNEQFF
TRBV20-1	-	TRBD2	TRBJ2-1	TGCAGTGCTAGAGTCGGCCTAGCGGGTTACAATGAGCAGTTCTTC	CSARVGLAGYNEQFF
TRBV20-1	-	TRBD1	TRBJ2-2	TGCAGTGCACTCGACAGGGATGTGACCGGGGAGCTGTTTTTT	CSALDRDVTGELFF
TRBV7-2	many	-	TRBJ2-7	TGTGCCAGCAGCTTACTAGCGCTGAGCACCTACGAGCAGTACTTC	CASSLLALSTYEQYF
TRBV27	once	-	TRBJ2-3	TGTGCCAGCAGTTTATCGATTAGGGTAGTTAAGGATACGCAGTATTTT	CASSLSIRVVKDTQYF
TRBV7-6	-	-	TRBJ2-3	TGTGCCAGCAGCTTAGCCGGGGGCAACACAGATACGCAGTATTTT	CASSLAGGNTDTQYF
TRBV3-1	many	-	TRBJ1-4	TGTGCCAGCAGCTTGGATGACGCGGGGGAAAAACTGTTTTTT	CASSLDDAGEKLFF
TRBV20-1	many	-	TRBJ1-5	TGCAGTGCGAGACAGGAGGGGGACAATCAGCCCCAGCATTTT	CSARQEGDNQPQHF